Listed here are 5 T cell receptor beta chains from one sample, sequenced in a study of identical twins. Each CDR3 protein is one row after TCRdb ran MiXCR on the 5' RACE reads. The sample yields approximately 1.8 million distinct CDR3 sequences, under 35% seen once. Material for sequencing was cord blood. These receptor sequences come from a newborn girl in good health.

This clonotype was recorded many times. This sequence joins TRBV5-6 and TRBJ2-6; D gene uncertain. The CDR3 has 15 residues. Germline values: CDR1 SGHDT, CDR2 YYEEEE. Trimming cost V 4 bases and J 0 bases, with 8 bases left between them. In DNA, the CDR3 is TGTGCCAGCAGCCTCGACAACTCTGGGGCCAACGTCCTGACTTTC. Translated: CASSLDNSGANVLTF.

This clonotype was found a few times. This rearrangement joins TRBV7-2 to TRBJ1-1; D gene unclear. V was pared by 0 bases and J by 1 base, with 9 bases between. The CDR3 covers 15 residues. Germline CDR1 and CDR2: SGHTA and FQGNSA. The CDR3 nucleotides are TGTGCCAGCAGCTTAGCCTTTTCCGGGAACACTGAAGCTTTCTTT. Its protein is CASSLAFSGNTEAFF.

This clonotype was recorded a few times. The V and J genes are TRBV29-1 and TRBJ1-5; D not resolved. CDR1 and CDR2 from the germline V gene are SQVTM and ANQGSEA. The CDR3 is made up of 11 amino acids. V was clipped by 4 bases and J by 5 bases, with 6 bases between them. CDR3 loop: CSVGRDQPQHF. CDR3 sequence (DNA): TGCAGCGTTGGGAGGGATCAGCCCCAGCATTTT. Looking up the rest from reference TRBV29-1 and TRBJ1-5 gives the full variable domain: SAVISQKPSRDICQRGTSLTIQCQVDSQVTMMFWYRQQPGQSLTLIATANQGSEATYESGFVIDKFPISRPNLTFSTLTVSNMSPEDSSIYLCSVGRDQPQHFGDGTRLSIL.

This clonotype appeared a few times. The chain links TRBV9 to TRBJ1-5, with a possible D match to TRBD1 (5 bases). CDR3 length equals 15 residues. CDR1 and CDR2 from the germline V gene are SGDLS and YYNGEE. The V and J ends lost 1 base and 3 bases respectively, with 11 bases between them. The CDR3 loop is CASSVTAGFNQPQHF. The CDR3 DNA reads TGTGCCAGCAGCGTAACCGCAGGGTTCAATCAGCCCCAGCATTTT.

The gene calls are TRBV29-1 and TRBJ2-1, with 9 bases matching TRBD2. Germline V gene sequence: CDR1 SQVTM, CDR2 ANQGSEA. This CDR3 is built from 17 residues. The junction had 13 bases not matched to a gene; V was cut back by 3 bases and J by 4 bases. The CDR3 spells CSVDSRLTSGSYNEQFF. CDR3 DNA sequence: TGCAGCGTTGACAGTCGGCTGACTAGCGGATCGTACAATGAGCAGTTCTTC.